Reported below is one T cell receptor beta chain. Antigen: not known. At baseline, cycle 4 day 1, and cycle 7 day 1, blood was sampled. The V end was cut by 2 bases, the J end by 6 bases, with 7 bases between. Germline CDR1 ENHRY, CDR2 SYGVKD. CDR3 length: 13 residues. Libraries were prepared by immunoSEQ multiplex PCR; TCRdb keeps only in-frame clonotypes and omits some of them. The sample has around 60,000 clones, 80% to 90% seen once; the top ten hold under 2%. The entry originates in a study of OX40 agonist ivuxolimab in advanced cancers. Overall study context: Patients received ivuxolimab, an agonistic anti-OX40 (CD134) antibody. Patients receiving dose escalation had hepatocellular carcinoma, melanoma, renal cell or head and neck cancer. The study, taken as a whole, reports: Not determined was the antigen specificity of the expanded peripheral T cells.

The chain couples TRBV10-3 to TRBJ1-4, with a possible D match to TRBD1 (5 bases). This specimen was CD4+ or CD8+ T cells sorted from blood, taken in a trial of the OX40 agonist ivuxolimab. The receptor comes from an adult with an advanced solid tumor such as melanoma, head and neck, liver or kidney cancer. The CDR3 bases are TGTGCCATCAGTGAGAGGGGAGATGAAAAACTGTTTTTT. The encoded protein is CAISERGDEKLFF.